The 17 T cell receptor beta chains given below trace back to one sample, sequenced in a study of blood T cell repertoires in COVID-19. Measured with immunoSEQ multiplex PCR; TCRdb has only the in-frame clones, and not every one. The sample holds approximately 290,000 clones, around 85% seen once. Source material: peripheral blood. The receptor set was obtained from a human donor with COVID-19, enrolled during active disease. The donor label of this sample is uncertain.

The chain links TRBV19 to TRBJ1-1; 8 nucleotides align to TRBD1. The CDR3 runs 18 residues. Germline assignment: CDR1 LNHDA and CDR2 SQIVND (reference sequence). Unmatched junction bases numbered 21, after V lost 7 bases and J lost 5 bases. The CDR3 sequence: CASTLQGQGRSWGTEAFF. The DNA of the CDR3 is TGTGCCAGTACCCTACAAGGACAGGGAAGGAGTTGGGGAACTGAAGCTTTCTTT.

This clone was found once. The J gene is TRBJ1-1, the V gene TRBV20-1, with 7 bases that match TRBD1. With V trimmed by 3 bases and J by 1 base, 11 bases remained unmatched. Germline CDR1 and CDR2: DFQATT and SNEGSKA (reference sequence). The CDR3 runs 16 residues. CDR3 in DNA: TGCAGTGCTAGTCCGCGACAGGGCGTAACGAACACTGAAGCTTTCTTT. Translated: CSASPRQGVTNTEAFF.

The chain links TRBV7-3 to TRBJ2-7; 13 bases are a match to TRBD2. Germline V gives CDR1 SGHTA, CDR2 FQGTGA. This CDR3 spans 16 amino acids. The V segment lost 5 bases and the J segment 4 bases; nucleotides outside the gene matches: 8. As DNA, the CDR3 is TGTGCCAGCAGCCGGGATGGGACTAGCGGGAATTACGAGCAGTACTTC. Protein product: CASSRDGTSGNYEQYF. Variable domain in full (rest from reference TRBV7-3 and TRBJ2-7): GAGVSQTPSNKVTEKGKYVELRCDPISGHTALYWYRQSLGQGPEFLIYFQGTGAADDSGLPNDRFFAVRPEGSVSTLKIQRTERGDSAVYLCASSRDGTSGNYEQYFGPGTRLTVT.

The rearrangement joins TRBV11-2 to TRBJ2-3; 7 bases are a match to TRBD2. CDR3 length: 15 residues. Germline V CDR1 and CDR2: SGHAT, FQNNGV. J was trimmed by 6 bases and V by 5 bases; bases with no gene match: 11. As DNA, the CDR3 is TGTGCCAGCAGCCAAATCCTCACTAGCGCTGATACGCAGTATTTT. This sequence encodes CASSQILTSADTQYF.

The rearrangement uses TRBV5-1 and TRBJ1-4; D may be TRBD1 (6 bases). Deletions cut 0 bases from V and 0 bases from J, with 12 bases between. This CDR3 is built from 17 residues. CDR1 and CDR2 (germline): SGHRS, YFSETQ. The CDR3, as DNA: TGCGCCAGCAGCTTGGGGCAGGGGAGAACAACTAATGAAAAACTGTTTTTT. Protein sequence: CASSLGQGRTTNEKLFF. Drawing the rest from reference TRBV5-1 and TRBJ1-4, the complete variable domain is KAGVTQTPRYLIKTRGQQVTLSCSPISGHRSVSWYQQTPGQGLQFLFEYFSETQRNKGNFPGRFSGRQFSNSRSEMNVSTLELGDSALYLCASSLGQGRTTNEKLFFGSGTQLSVL.

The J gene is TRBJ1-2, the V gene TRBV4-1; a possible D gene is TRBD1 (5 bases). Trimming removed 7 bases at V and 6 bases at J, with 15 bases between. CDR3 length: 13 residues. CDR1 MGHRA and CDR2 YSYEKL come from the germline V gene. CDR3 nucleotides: TGCGCCAGCAAGGGGATTCGTGGAGATGGCTACACCTTC. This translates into CASKGIRGDGYTF.

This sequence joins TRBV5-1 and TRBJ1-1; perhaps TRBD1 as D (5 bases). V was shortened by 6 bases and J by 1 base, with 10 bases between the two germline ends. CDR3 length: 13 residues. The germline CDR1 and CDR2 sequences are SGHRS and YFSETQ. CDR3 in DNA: TGCGCCAGCAAGACAGCTCCGAACACTGAAGCTTTCTTT. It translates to CASKTAPNTEAFF.

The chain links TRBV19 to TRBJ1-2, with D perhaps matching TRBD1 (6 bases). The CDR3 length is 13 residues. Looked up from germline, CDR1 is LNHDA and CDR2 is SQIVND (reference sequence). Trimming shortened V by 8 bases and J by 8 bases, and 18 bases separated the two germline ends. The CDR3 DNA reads TGTGCCAGTCGGGTCAGGGGAAGTGACGGCTACACCTTC. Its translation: CASRVRGSDGYTF.

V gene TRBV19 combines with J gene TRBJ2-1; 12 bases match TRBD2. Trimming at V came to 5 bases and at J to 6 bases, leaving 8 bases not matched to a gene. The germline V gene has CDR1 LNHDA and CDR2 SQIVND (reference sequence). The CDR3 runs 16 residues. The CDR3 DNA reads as TGTGCCAGTAGTCGCCCCGGGACTAGCGGGTCCAATGAGCAGTTCTTC. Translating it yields CASSRPGTSGSNEQFF.

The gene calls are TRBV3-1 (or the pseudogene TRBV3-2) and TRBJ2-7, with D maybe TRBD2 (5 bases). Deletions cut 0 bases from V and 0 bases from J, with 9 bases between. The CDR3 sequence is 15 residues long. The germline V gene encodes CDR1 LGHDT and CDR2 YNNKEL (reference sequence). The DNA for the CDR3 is TGTGCCAGCAGCCAAGAGGAGCGGTTCTCCTACGAGCAGTACTTC. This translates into CASSQEERFSYEQYF.

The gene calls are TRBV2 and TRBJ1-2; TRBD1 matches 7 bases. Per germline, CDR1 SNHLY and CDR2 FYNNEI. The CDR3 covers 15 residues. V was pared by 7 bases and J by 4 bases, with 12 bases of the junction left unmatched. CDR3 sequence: CASNSGTDESYGYTF. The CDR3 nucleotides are TGTGCCAGCAACTCCGGGACAGATGAGTCCTATGGCTACACCTTC.

The CDR3 is CASRLAGGNEQFF. CDR3 bases: TGTGCCAGCAGACTAGCGGGAGGTAATGAGCAGTTCTTC. V usage is TRBV5-4 and J usage is TRBJ2-1; 12 bases fit TRBD2. Germline V gene lookup returns CDR1 SGHNT and CDR2 YYREEE (reference sequence). J gave up 7 bases and V 5 bases, and 1 base lay outside the gene matches. The CDR3 spans 13 residues.

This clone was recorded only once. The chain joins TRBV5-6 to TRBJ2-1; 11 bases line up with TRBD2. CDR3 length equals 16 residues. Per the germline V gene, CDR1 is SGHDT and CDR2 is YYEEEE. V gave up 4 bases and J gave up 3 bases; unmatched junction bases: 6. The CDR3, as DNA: TGTGCCAGCAGCCAGGGACTAGCGGAGCGCTACAATGAGCAGTTCTTC. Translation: CASSQGLAERYNEQFF.

The CDR3 region has the DNA TGTGCCAGCAGCTCGGGGAACTATGGCTACACCTTC. Amino acids: CASSSGNYGYTF. The rearrangement joins TRBV5-5 to TRBJ1-2; no clear D. This CDR3 has 12 amino acids. Trimming shortened V by 3 bases and J by 2 bases, and 5 bases separated the two germline ends. CDR1 SGHKS and CDR2 YYEKEE come from the germline V gene (reference sequence).

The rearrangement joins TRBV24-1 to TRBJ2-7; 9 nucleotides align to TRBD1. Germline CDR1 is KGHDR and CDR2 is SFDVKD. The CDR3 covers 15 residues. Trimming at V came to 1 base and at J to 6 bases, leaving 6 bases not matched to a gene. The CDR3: CATSDLRDRDGEQYF. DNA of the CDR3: TGTGCCACCAGTGATTTAAGGGACAGGGACGGCGAGCAGTACTTC.

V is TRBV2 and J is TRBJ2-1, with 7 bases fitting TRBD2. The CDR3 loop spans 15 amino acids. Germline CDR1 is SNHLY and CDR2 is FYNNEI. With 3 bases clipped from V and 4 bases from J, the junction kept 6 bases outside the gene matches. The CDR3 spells CASSESGLPYNEQFF. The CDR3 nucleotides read TGTGCCAGCAGTGAGTCGGGACTACCTTACAATGAGCAGTTCTTC.

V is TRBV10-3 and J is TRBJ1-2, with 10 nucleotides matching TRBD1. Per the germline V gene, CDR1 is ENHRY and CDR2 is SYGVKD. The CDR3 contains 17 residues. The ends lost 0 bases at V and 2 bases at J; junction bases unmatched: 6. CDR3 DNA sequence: TGTGCCATCAGTGAGTCGACGGGACAGGGGTCCAACTATGGCTACACCTTC. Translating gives CAISESTGQGSNYGYTF.